The rows below give T cell receptor beta chains drawn from one sample of a study of sequential checkpoint blockade in melanoma. The repertoire was sequenced with immunoSEQ multiplex PCR; TCRdb's copy has only in-frame clones and lacks some. The data show 10,000 to 11,000 clones, 76% seen once. The input for sequencing was CD8+ T cells sorted from blood (inferred from file names), taken from a patient given nivolumab and ipilimumab in sequence. These receptors were taken from a human donor with melanoma. Each CDR3 is given without its conserved first and last residue.

V	J	CDR3
TRBV28	TRBJ2-7	ASSLVSWTGDEQY
TRBV2	TRBJ2-7	ASMEGQSYEQY
TRBV18	TRBJ2-6	ASFSGTGANVLT
TRBV28	TRBJ1-5	AQPYPSRNRGADQPQH
TRBV28	TRBJ1-1	ASSLYTGKDTEAF
TRBV6-6	TRBJ1-6	ASSYSPGSPLH
TRBV7-9	TRBJ2-7	ASTPGQGTEQY
TRBV4-3	TRBJ1-5	ASSQERSRNQPQH
TRBV4-2	TRBJ2-7	ASSQGGRIPYEQY
TRBV11-2	TRBJ2-7	ASSPSSYEQY
TRBV29-1	TRBJ1-1	SVARVGTEAF
TRBV7-8	TRBJ1-2	ASSLATGQGFYGYT
TRBV5-5	TRBJ1-4	ASSSQGFEKLF
TRBV28	TRBJ2-7	ASSYPGNEQY
TRBV9	TRBJ2-1	ASSVGGTGLNEQF
TRBV28	TRBJ2-7	ASSLFGLAGAYEQY
TRBV6-1	TRBJ2-7	ASSDTYEQY
TRBV27	TRBJ2-1	ASSPTSGWYEQF
TRBV4-1	-	ASSQDGVRGSGGYEQY
TRBV4-2	TRBJ2-1	ASSQETGGIGNEQF
TRBV19	TRBJ1-2	ASIPGQGALMT
TRBV5-5	TRBJ2-7	ASSPGTGDPYEQY
TRBV9	TRBJ2-7	ASSAPDRGHEQY
TRBV27	TRBJ1-5	ASSLYRGGNQPQH
TRBV27	TRBJ1-5	ASSPWTDQPQH
TRBV2	TRBJ2-7	ASRYGRALAYEQY
TRBV27	TRBJ2-7	ASSPGQLLNEQY
TRBV2	TRBJ1-6	ASKPNWTGNNSPLH
TRBV4-2	TRBJ2-7	ASSAERGGILSEQY
TRBV27	TRBJ1-2	ASSFSAVNYGYT
TRBV27	TRBJ2-7	ASSPPAGVFQY
TRBV11-2	TRBJ2-7	ASSLGQPYEQY
TRBV27	TRBJ2-4	ASSSRLEAKNIQY
TRBV5-8	TRBJ2-7	ASSLDGEGFEQY
TRBV4-3	TRBJ2-7	ASSPGLSYEQY
TRBV4-1	TRBJ1-1	ASSPDSFYTEAF
TRBV7-9	TRBJ1-1	ASSFGREAF
TRBV28	TRBJ2-7	ASSSGQGNYEQY
TRBV5-3	TRBJ1-2	ARSFGRGDYGYT
TRBV2	TRBJ1-3	ASSETGQISGNTIY
TRBV6-5	TRBJ1-1	ASSYGVGAAEAF
TRBV9	TRBJ2-7	ASSVVDRGSEQY
TRBV27	TRBJ2-7	ASSLSWDRAYEQY
TRBV9	TRBJ1-5	ASSVTGNSNQPQH
TRBV11-2	TRBJ2-7	ASSDSYEQY
TRBV29-1	TRBJ1-1	SVTSGANQAF
TRBV10-2	TRBJ2-7	ASSVSYEQY
TRBV7-6	TRBJ2-7	ASSLAGRTGNYEQY
TRBV5-6	TRBJ2-7	ASSLGDGDYEQY
TRBV5-1	TRBJ2-7	ASRTGTGINEQY
TRBV29-1	TRBJ2-7	SASDRGGYEQY
TRBV7-9	TRBJ1-4	ASSLGGDGEKLF
TRBV19	TRBJ2-7	ASSISDRGSYEQY
TRBV10-2	TRBJ1-5	ASSVADSNQPQH
TRBV6-1	TRBJ2-7	ASSALDLSHYEQY
TRBV6-5	TRBJ1-1	ASSYGQVNTEAF